A selection of T cell receptor beta chains follows, all from one sample in a study of T cell repertoires in cytomegalovirus infection. Using its own MiXCR run on the reads, TCRdb lists one record per CDR3 protein. The sample includes some 110,000 distinct CDR3 sequences, over 30% of them seen just once. These TCRs are of unknown antigen specificity. The sample here was CD8+ T cells from cultured PBMCs, taken from culture after CMV antigen stimulation. Receptor source: a human donor in good health (CMV status not recorded). Some clones in this sample may be carry-over from other donors' samples. CDR3s include the opening cysteine and the closing phenylalanine or tryptophan. The D gene is left open where the match is weak. Size is omitted from some rows. Given values are once, few, many or a class for expanded clones.

J,D,size,V,DNA,CDR3
TRBJ2-1,TRBD2,few,TRBV24-1,TGTGCCACCAGTGACTGGACTAGCGGAAACAATGAGCAGTTCTTC,CATSDWTSGNNEQFF
TRBJ2-1,TRBD2,-,TRBV12-3/TRBV12-4,TGTGCCAGCAGCGGCGGGACTAGCGGGGGAGACTCCTACAATGAGCAGTTCTTC,CASSGGTSGGDSYNEQFF
TRBJ2-5,-,few,TRBV27,TGTGCCAGCAGTCTAGGGGGGTACCAAGAGACCCAGTACTTC,CASSLGGYQETQYF
TRBJ2-5,-,-,TRBV3-1,TGTGCCAGCAGCCAAGGGTACCGACTTCACCAAGAGACCCAGTACTTC,CASSQGYRLHQETQYF
TRBJ2-7,TRBD2,-,TRBV6-1,TGTGCCAGCAGTTTCCCCAGCCGGGACTATCACGAGCAGTACTTC,CASSFPSRDYHEQYF
TRBJ2-2,TRBD2,many,TRBV7-6,TGTGCCAGCAGCGGCGGGCTAGCGGGGGTGGTCACCGGGGAGCTGTTTTTT,CASSGGLAGVVTGELFF
TRBJ2-3,-,-,TRBV4-1,TGTGCCAGCAGCCAAGGGGGGCCAGGAGATACGCAGTATTTT,CASSQGGPGDTQYF
TRBJ1-1,-,few,TRBV12-3/TRBV12-4,TGTGCCAGCAGCCTTAGGGGCGCGACAAGCCCGGGAGAAGCTTTCTTT,CASSLRGATSPGEAFF
TRBJ2-7,-,many,TRBV7-2,TGTGCCAGCAGCGCCCGCCTACAGGGCGGGCAGTACTTC,CASSARLQGGQYF
TRBJ1-1,-,-,TRBV5-6,TGTGCCAGCAGCCTGGGATACTTGAACACTGAAGCTTTCTTT,CASSLGYLNTEAFF
TRBJ1-2,TRBD1,-,TRBV25-1,TGTGCCAGCAGTGGGACAGGGCCGAGGCATGGGTACACCTTC,CASSGTGPRHGYTF
TRBJ1-1,-,-,TRBV5-1,TGCGCCAGCAGCTTGGGATGGACAGACCCGAACACTGAAGCTTTCTTT,CASSLGWTDPNTEAFF
TRBJ1-2,TRBD1,-,TRBV14,TGTGCCAGCAGCCAGGACAGGGGGTCTGCGTCGGGCTACACCTTC,CASSQDRGSASGYTF
TRBJ2-3,TRBD2,-,TRBV6-6,TGTGCCAGCAGTTACCTGGCACTAGCGGGGGCAGATACGCAGTATTTT,CASSYLALAGADTQYF
TRBJ1-1,-,few,TRBV27,TGTGCCAGCAGTTTACGAGGGGCTGGGACTGAAGCTTTCTTT,CASSLRGAGTEAFF
TRBJ2-3,TRBD1,-,TRBV12-3/TRBV12-4,TGTGCCAGCAGCCCGGACAGGGTGGGCACAGATACGCAGTATTTT,CASSPDRVGTDTQYF
TRBJ2-7,-,few,TRBV20-1,TGCAGTGCTGAGGGGGAGGTGGGGGACTCCTACGAGCAGTACTTC,CSAEGEVGDSYEQYF
TRBJ1-2,-,once,TRBV2,TGTGCCAGCAGTGGGGGCCAGCGCGATGGCTACACCTTC,CASSGGQRDGYTF
TRBJ1-1,-,many,TRBV7-8,TGTGCCAGCAGCCCGGACCTAAACCGGCCGGACACTGAAGCTTTCTTT,CASSPDLNRPDTEAFF
TRBJ2-5,TRBD2,many,TRBV7-9,TGTGCCAGCAGCTTAGTCCCGGGGGGACTCCAAGAGACCCAGTACTTC,CASSLVPGGLQETQYF
TRBJ2-3,-,once,TRBV12-3/TRBV12-4,TGTGCCAATAACCGAGAGGGCACAGATACGCAGTATTTT,CANNREGTDTQYF
TRBJ2-2,-,-,TRBV27,TGTGCCAGCAGTTTCAGGTCAAACACCGGGGAGCTGTTTTTT,CASSFRSNTGELFF
TRBJ1-6,TRBD1,-,TRBV24-1,TGTGCCACCCGTCCGGGACAGAGCTCCTATAATTCACCCCTCCACTTT,CATRPGQSSYNSPLHF
TRBJ2-3,TRBD1,few,TRBV28,TGTGCCAGCAGTTTCCCTACGACGTGGACAGGGGAGTCAGATACGCAGTATTTT,CASSFPTTWTGESDTQYF
TRBJ1-1,-,-,TRBV10-3,TGTGCCAGTGCCACAGGGTCGCAACCTGCGTCCACTGAAGCTTTCTTT,CASATGSQPASTEAFF
TRBJ2-1,TRBD2,few,TRBV19,TGTGCCAGTACCGGGGGAGGGCTAGCGGGGGTCCTCTCCTACAATGAGCAGTTCTTC,CASTGGGLAGVLSYNEQFF
TRBJ2-2,-,-,TRBV6-2/TRBV6-3,TGTGCCAGCAGCGGGACGGAGAGAAACACCGGGGAGCTGTTTTTT,CASSGTERNTGELFF
TRBJ2-7,-,-,TRBV6-2/TRBV6-3,TGTGCCAGCAGTTACCCCCAAGCCCGCTACGAGCAGTACTTC,CASSYPQARYEQYF